Reported below is one T cell receptor (beta chain). Its antigen is unidentified. Germline V gene sequence: CDR1 GTSNPN, CDR2 SVGIG (reference sequence). CDR3 length: 14 residues. Unmatched junction bases numbered 4, after V lost 2 bases and J lost 6 bases. The protocol was immunoSEQ multiplex PCR, while the TCRdb copy is restricted to in-frame clones and leaves out a portion. The sample lists some 9,600 clones, 51% occurring once. These data are taken from a study of T cell clonotyping in hematopoietic cell transplantation. Study findings and constraints: After transplant, recipient diversity fell while pathologically expanded clonotypes grew through day 180. At the given depth, recipient repertoires were over 95% de novo clonotypes.

V usage is TRBV30 and J usage is TRBJ1-5; TRBD1 matches 10 bases. The sequences come from peripheral blood mononuclear cells, collected 100 days after allogeneic stem cell transplant. The TCR was taken from a female patient aged 50-59 years who had an allogeneic stem cell transplant from an unrelated donor, so the T cells may come from the graft donor. Some clones in this sample may be carry-over from other donors' samples. This chain's CDR3 is CAWSRQGASQPQHF. The CDR3 coding sequence is TGTGCCTGGAGTCGACAGGGGGCGAGTCAGCCCCAGCATTTT.